What follows are 8 T cell receptor beta chains derived from one specimen sequenced in a study of T cells in Graves' hyperthyroidism and ophthalmopathy. Amplified regions were TCR beta CDR3 sequences from RNA transcripts. TCR CDR3 underwent first-round RT-PCR with the HTBI primer set. TCRdb passed the multiplex PCR reads through MiXCR, listing each CDR3 protein once. The data hold 480,000 or so distinct CDR3 sequences, with 14% observed a single time. Sequences were obtained from blood. The receptor set was obtained from a woman under 30 with Graves' hyperthyroidism.

This clonotype was detected many times. The chain joins TRBV6-2 or TRBV6-3 to TRBJ1-5; 9 bases match TRBD1. Germline V gives CDR1 MNHEY, CDR2 SVGEGT. The CDR3 is made up of 17 amino acids. Trimming cost V 6 bases and J 1 base; bases outside gene matches: 10. The CDR3 here is CASSLDRGETSNQPQHF. CDR3 coding DNA: TGTGCCAGCAGCTTGGACAGGGGAGAGACGAGCAATCAGCCCCAGCATTTT.

This clonotype has ten or more counts. V usage is TRBV10-3 and J usage is TRBJ2-5; the D call may be TRBD1 or TRBD2 (5 bases each). This CDR3 comprises 13 residues. The V end was cut by 4 bases, the J end by 5 bases, with 11 bases between. Germline CDR1 ENHRY, CDR2 SYGVKD. Here the CDR3 reads CAISASGTETQYF. The CDR3 DNA follows: TGTGCCATCAGTGCCTCAGGGACGGAGACCCAGTACTTC.

This clonotype was seen only a few times. V gene TRBV5-8 combines with J gene TRBJ2-5; perhaps D is TRBD1 or TRBD2 (5 bases each). The germline V gene has CDR1 SGHTS and CDR2 YDEGEE. Trimming pared 4 bases from V and 0 bases from J, leaving 16 bases between. This CDR3 has 16 amino acids. The CDR3 spells CASSPGRWEYQETQYF. The CDR3 region has the DNA TGTGCCAGCAGCCCGGGGCGGTGGGAGTACCAAGAGACCCAGTACTTC.

This clonotype was picked up many times. V gene TRBV27 combines with J gene TRBJ1-3, with unresolved D. Germline V lookup: CDR1 MNHEY, CDR2 SMNVEV (reference sequence). With 2 bases removed from V and 0 bases from J, the gap between germline ends came to 8 bases. The CDR3 is made up of 15 amino acids. CDR3 sequence: CASSLTARSGNTIYF. The DNA for the CDR3 is TGTGCCAGCAGTTTAACAGCCCGCTCTGGAAACACCATATATTTT.

This clonotype appeared many times. CDR3 sequence: CSASDRANEKLFF. The CDR3 bases are TGCAGTGCCTCGGACAGAGCTAATGAAAAACTGTTTTTT. This chain joins TRBV20-1 and TRBJ1-4, with D possibly being TRBD1 (6 bases). V lost 6 bases and J lost 3, with 11 bases in between. This CDR3 spans 13 amino acids. Germline CDR1 and CDR2: DFQATT and SNEGSKA (reference sequence).

This rearrangement joins TRBV5-6 to TRBJ2-7; no firm D call. V dropped 0 bases and J dropped 3 bases, with 13 bases sitting between them. The length of the CDR3 is 15 residues. Germline V gives CDR1 SGHDT, CDR2 YYEEEE. CDR3 region: CASSLGRSGDYEQYV. In DNA, the CDR3 is TGTGCCAGCAGCTTGGGACGGAGTGGGGACTACGAGCAGTACGTC.

This clonotype was picked up many times. The V gene is TRBV7-2, the J gene TRBJ2-1; D is uncertain. The CDR3 loop spans 11 amino acids. V was clipped by 7 bases and J by 6 bases, with 7 bases between them. Germline CDR1 reads SGHTA; CDR2 reads FQGNSA. CDR3 coding DNA: TGTGCCAGCATGATCGGCAATGAGCAGTTCTTC. This gives the protein CASMIGNEQFF.

This clonotype came up many times. The rearrangement uses TRBV11-2 and TRBJ2-1; 8 bases line up with TRBD1. Trimming removed 1 base from V and 7 bases from J; junction bases left unmatched: 6. This CDR3 is 15 amino acids long. The germline V gene has CDR1 SGHAT and CDR2 FQNNGV. This CDR3 is CASSLVPGGMNEQFF. The DNA for the CDR3 is TGTGCCAGCAGCTTAGTTCCAGGGGGCATGAATGAGCAGTTCTTC.